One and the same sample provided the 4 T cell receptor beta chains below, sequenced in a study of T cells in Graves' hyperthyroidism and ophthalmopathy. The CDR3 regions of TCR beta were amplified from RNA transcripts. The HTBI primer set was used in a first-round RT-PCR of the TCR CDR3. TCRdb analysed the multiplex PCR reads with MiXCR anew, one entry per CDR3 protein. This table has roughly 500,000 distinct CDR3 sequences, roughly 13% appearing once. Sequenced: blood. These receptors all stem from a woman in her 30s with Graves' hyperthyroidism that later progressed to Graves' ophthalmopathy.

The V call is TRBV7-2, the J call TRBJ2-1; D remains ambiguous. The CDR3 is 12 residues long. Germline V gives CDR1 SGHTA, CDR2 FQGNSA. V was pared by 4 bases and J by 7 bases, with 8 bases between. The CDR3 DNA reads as TGTGCCAGCAGCTCGGGTCAGAATGAGCAGTTCTTC. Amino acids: CASSSGQNEQFF. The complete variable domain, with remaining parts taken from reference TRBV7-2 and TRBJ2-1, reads GAGVSQSPSNKVTEKGKDVELRCDPISGHTALYWYRQSLGQGLEFLIYFQGNSAPDKSGLPSDRFSAERTGGSVSTLTIQRTQQEDSAVYLCASSSGQNEQFFGPGTRLTVL.

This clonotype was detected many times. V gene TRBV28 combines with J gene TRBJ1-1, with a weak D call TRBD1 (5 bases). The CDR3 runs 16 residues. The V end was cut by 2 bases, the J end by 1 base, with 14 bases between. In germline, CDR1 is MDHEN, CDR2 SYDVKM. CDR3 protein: CASSLEYGGRNTEAFF. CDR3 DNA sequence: TGTGCCAGCAGTTTAGAGTACGGGGGGAGGAACACTGAAGCTTTCTTT.

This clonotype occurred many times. CDR3 sequence reads: CASSPRPSDYTGELFF. The CDR3 DNA sequence: TGTGCCAGCAGCCCGCGCCCTAGCGACTACACCGGGGAGCTGTTTTTT. The rearrangement links TRBV28 to TRBJ2-2, with a weak D call TRBD2 (6 bases). Trimming stripped 6 bases from V and 3 bases from J, with 17 bases between. The CDR3 has 16 residues. CDR1 is MDHEN, CDR2 SYDVKM, per germline. The variable domain in full, with the rest retrieved from reference TRBV28 and TRBJ2-2, is DVKVTQSSRYLVKRTGEKVFLECVQDMDHENMFWYRQDPGLGLRLIYFSYDVKMKEKGDIPEGYSVSREKKERFSLILESASTNQTSMYLCASSPRPSDYTGELFFGEGSRLTVL.

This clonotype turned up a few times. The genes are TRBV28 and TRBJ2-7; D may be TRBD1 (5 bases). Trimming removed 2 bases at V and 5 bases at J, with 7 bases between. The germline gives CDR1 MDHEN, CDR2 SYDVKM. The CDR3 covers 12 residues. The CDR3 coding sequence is TGTGCCAGCAGTTTAGACAGCCACGAGCAGTACTTC. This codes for CASSLDSHEQYF. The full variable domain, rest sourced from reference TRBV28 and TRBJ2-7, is DVKVTQSSRYLVKRTGEKVFLECVQDMDHENMFWYRQDPGLGLRLIYFSYDVKMKEKGDIPEGYSVSREKKERFSLILESASTNQTSMYLCASSLDSHEQYFGPGTRLTVT.